This entry lists 15 T cell receptor beta chains sequenced from one sample in a study of T-cell memory formation after mild COVID-19. TCRdb fed the 5' RACE reads into MiXCR, producing one record per CDR3 protein. The sample shows hundreds of thousands of distinct CDR3 sequences, around 17% of them seen only once. Sequences were obtained from PBMCs or a T cell subset sorted from them (not recorded which). The receptors derive from a man younger than 35 who had mild COVID-19 (a few samples of this study predate the infection). Cell type and time point are not known.

This clonotype was observed a handful of times. The CDR3 region has the DNA TGTGCCAGCACCACACCCCTGGGGGGCTACACCTTC. Its protein is CASTTPLGGYTF. The chain carries TRBV12-3 or TRBV12-4 and TRBJ1-2; D call uncertain. The CDR3 is made up of 12 amino acids. Trimming removed 7 bases from V and 8 bases from J, with 14 bases in between.

The rearrangement joins TRBV4-2 to TRBJ2-5; D is uncertain. Trimming cost V 5 bases and J 7 bases, with 17 bases left between them. Germline V lookup: CDR1 LGHNA, CDR2 YNFKEQ. The CDR3 consists of 14 residues. The CDR3 here is CASSESLGSVTQYF. DNA for the CDR3: TGTGCCAGCAGCGAATCCCTAGGAAGTGTGACCCAGTACTTC.

This clonotype was detected only a few times. This chain connects TRBV7-2 to TRBJ2-2; the D is unclear. Germline values: CDR1 SGHTA, CDR2 FQGNSA. Between the trimmed V and J ends, which lost 0 bases and 3 bases, there was a span of 11 bases. This CDR3 has 16 amino acids. The CDR3 loop reads CASSLAGRRYTGELFF. In nucleotides, the CDR3 is TGTGCCAGCAGCTTAGCGGGCAGGAGATACACCGGGGAGCTGTTTTTT.

The chain is built from TRBV6-2 or TRBV6-3 and TRBJ2-5; 13 nucleotides align to TRBD2. Losses at the gene ends were 6 bases for V and 5 bases for J; bases not matched to a gene: 6. The CDR3 spans 15 residues. Germline V gene data show CDR1 as MNHEY and CDR2 as SVGEGT. This chain's CDR3 is CASSGLAGEWETQYF. Written as DNA, the CDR3 is TGTGCCAGCAGCGGACTAGCGGGGGAGTGGGAGACCCAGTACTTC.

This clonotype was seen ten or more times. The chain joins TRBV5-1 to TRBJ2-5; 15 bases agree with TRBD2. V shed 2 bases and J 5 bases; nucleotides not matched to a gene: 4. There are 16 residues in the CDR3. The V gene's germline CDR1 is SGHRS and CDR2 YFSETQ. Here the CDR3 DNA reads TGCGCCAGCAGCTTCGGGACTAGCGGGGGGATTGAGACCCAGTACTTC. Translating gives CASSFGTSGGIETQYF.

This chain connects TRBV20-1 to TRBJ2-2; D unclear. Germline loops: CDR1 DFQATT, CDR2 SNEGSKA (reference sequence). The CDR3 length is 13 residues. Trimming cost V 3 bases and J 1 base, with 6 bases left between them. For the CDR3, the DNA is TGCAGTGCTAGGGTGGGGAACACCGGGGAGCTGTTTTTT. Protein sequence: CSARVGNTGELFF.

This clonotype was detected only a few times. The chain combines TRBV5-5 with TRBJ1-2; 7 nucleotides align to TRBD1. The CDR3 has 13 residues. The J segment lost 5 bases and the V segment lost 9 bases, leaving 10 bases of the junction unmatched. CDR1 SGHKS and CDR2 YYEKEE come from the germline V gene (reference sequence). The CDR3 reads CATGTDFLYGYTF. The CDR3 coding sequence is TGTGCCACTGGGACAGACTTTTTATATGGCTACACCTTC.

This clonotype was counted between two and nine times. The CDR3 nucleotides are TGTGCCAGCAGCTCGGAAAGCGGGGTATACTACAATGAGCAGTTCTTC. Its protein is CASSSESGVYYNEQFF. The chain carries TRBV7-3 and TRBJ2-1; the match to TRBD2 covers 7 bases. CDR1 SGHTA and CDR2 FQGTGA come from the germline V gene. V lost 4 bases and J lost 3; bases outside the gene matches: 9. The CDR3 spans 16 residues.

The chain uses TRBV9 and TRBJ1-1; 8 bases are a match to TRBD1. The CDR3 contains 17 residues. Germline V gene data show CDR1 as SGDLS and CDR2 as YYNGEE. V lost 0 bases, J lost 4 bases, and 11 bases stayed unmatched. CDR3: CASSVGGAGGWGTEAFF. The CDR3 coding sequence is TGTGCCAGCAGCGTAGGGGGCGCAGGGGGCTGGGGCACTGAAGCTTTCTTT.

This clonotype was seen at least ten times. The V and J genes are TRBV6-5 and TRBJ2-2; D could derive from TRBD1 or TRBD2 (5 bases each). The ends were cut back, 0 bases at V and 3 bases at J, with 5 bases in the middle. This CDR3 is 14 amino acids long. CDR1 and CDR2 from the germline V gene are MNHEY and SVGAGI. CDR3 in amino acids: CASSYSGDTGELFF. CDR3 nucleotides: TGTGCCAGCAGTTACTCGGGGGACACCGGGGAGCTGTTTTTT.

The chain is built from TRBV7-2 and TRBJ2-4, with D perhaps matching TRBD1 (5 bases). The germline V gene has CDR1 SGHTA and CDR2 FQGNSA. The CDR3 extends over 15 amino acids. Trimming cost V 0 bases and J 3 bases, with 9 bases left between them. The CDR3 DNA reads as TGTGCCAGCAGCTTAGCCAGGGATGGCAAAAACATTCAGTACTTC. Protein sequence: CASSLARDGKNIQYF.

The rearrangement links TRBV5-1 to TRBJ2-2, with D perhaps matching TRBD2 (7 bases). The germline CDR1 and CDR2 sequences are SGHRS and YFSETQ. Trimming left V 5 bases short and J 6 bases short, with 26 bases between. CDR3 size: 18 residues. CDR3 coding DNA: TGCGCCAGCAGTGAGGTTCCAGCGGGGACACTTGGATCCGGGGAGCTGTTTTTT. Its translation: CASSEVPAGTLGSGELFF.

The CDR3 bases are TGCGCCAGCAGCTTGACGGGGTCCTATAATTCACCCCTCCACTTT. Protein product: CASSLTGSYNSPLHF. The chain has TRBV5-1 and TRBJ1-6; D is ambiguous. Trimming took off 1 base at V and 1 base at J, with 6 bases between the two ends. Germline V CDR1 and CDR2: SGHRS, YFSETQ. The CDR3 has 15 amino acids.

A few counts support this clonotype. CDR3 in DNA: TGTGCCAGCAGCTTAGAAAGGATAGGACTGTACCAAGAGACCCAGTACTTC. Residues: CASSLERIGLYQETQYF. The chain couples TRBV7-9 to TRBJ2-5, with a tentative D call TRBD2 (5 bases). Per germline, CDR1 SEHNR and CDR2 FQNEAQ (reference sequence). Trimming cost V 1 base and J 0 bases, with 15 bases left between them. The length of the CDR3 is 17 residues.

This clonotype was seen only a few times. This chain connects TRBV5-6 to TRBJ2-5; 7 bases map to TRBD1. The CDR3 totals 18 residues. Germline V gene data show CDR1 as SGHDT and CDR2 as YYEEEE. V was clipped by 0 bases and J by 4 bases; unmatched bases: 15. This chain's CDR3 is CASSLGALNRGWRETQYF. The DNA of the CDR3 is TGTGCCAGCAGCTTGGGGGCCCTTAACAGGGGATGGAGAGAGACCCAGTACTTC.